These 17 T cell receptor beta chains originate from one sample sequenced in a study of CD8+CD57+ T cells in acquired aplastic anemia. Genomic DNA constituted the template upon which TCR beta VDJ and CDR3 profiling was performed. TCRdb itself ran the reads through MiXCR, one entry per CDR3 protein. The top ten hold around 3.2% of the sample, which has 150,000 to 200,000 distinct CDR3 sequences, around half seen once. For sequencing, patients were chosen who had shown expansion of CD8+CD57+ cells by flow cytometry. The sequenced sample consisted of sorted CD4+, CD8+, or CD8+CD57+ T cells (not recorded which) from PBMCs. These receptors originate from a human donor with aplastic anemia.

The V call is TRBV9, the J call TRBJ1-2, with a tentative D call TRBD1 (6 bases). V was cut by 0 bases and J by 4 bases, with 13 bases left in between. Germline CDR1 reads SGDLS; CDR2 reads YYNGEE. The CDR3 has 15 residues. The CDR3 DNA follows: TGTGCCAGCAGCGTAGAAGCGCAGGGGAGCTATGGCTACACCTTC. Amino acid sequence: CASSVEAQGSYGYTF.

V is TRBV10-1 and J is TRBJ1-2, with no clear D. The V gene's germline CDR1 is WNHNN and CDR2 SYGVQD (reference sequence). Trimming stripped 8 bases from V and 2 bases from J, with 12 bases between. There are 13 residues in the CDR3. CDR3 DNA: TGCGCCAGCGCCAGAGGGTCGAACTATGGCTACACCTTC. This sequence encodes CASARGSNYGYTF.

This clonotype was counted ten times or more. J is TRBJ1-6 and V is TRBV12-3 or TRBV12-4; weak D call: TRBD1 (6 bases). There are 14 residues in the CDR3. V dropped 6 bases and J dropped 8 bases, with 14 bases sitting between them. The CDR3 protein is CASRHTGNDSPLHF. The CDR3 nucleotides are TGTGCCAGCAGGCACACAGGGAACGATTCACCCCTCCACTTT.

Ten or more counts support this clonotype. V and J are TRBV12-3 or TRBV12-4 and TRBJ2-4, with D tentatively TRBD1 (5 bases). Trimming removed 6 bases from V and 1 base from J, with 13 bases in between. The CDR3 totals 15 residues. CDR3 protein: CASSKDSLAKNIQYF. In DNA, the CDR3 is TGTGCCAGCAGCAAAGACAGTTTGGCCAAAAACATTCAGTACTTC.

This sequence joins TRBV2 and TRBJ2-2, with 15 bases lining up with TRBD2. V shed 6 bases, J shed 7 bases, and the junction held 9 bases outside the gene matches. The CDR3 covers 17 residues. The V gene's germline CDR1 is SNHLY and CDR2 FYNNEI. The CDR3 DNA follows: TGTGCCAGCAGCGGGACTAGCGGGAGGCCTTTTAGCGGGGAGCTGTTTTTT. Translation gives CASSGTSGRPFSGELFF.

There are a few counts of this clonotype. This CDR3 is CASRAPDRAFYGYTF. The CDR3 nucleotides read TGTGCCAGCAGGGCTCCCGACAGGGCTTTTTATGGCTACACCTTC. The chain combines TRBV6-1 with TRBJ1-2; TRBD1 aligns across 7 bases. V was pared by 6 bases and J by 5 bases, with 12 bases of the junction left unmatched. This CDR3 has 15 amino acids. Germline values: CDR1 MNHNS, CDR2 SASEGT.

V is TRBV19 and J is TRBJ2-1; weak D call: TRBD2 (6 bases). The end of the DNA is better explained by TRBJ2-7, so the J call may be wrong. This CDR3 spans 14 amino acids. Germline CDR1 is LNHDA and CDR2 is SQIVND (reference sequence). DNA for the CDR3: TGTGCCAGTAGTATGGGGGGATTCTACAATGAGCAGTACGTC. This translates into CASSMGGFYNEQYV.

The chain recombines TRBV19 with TRBJ2-7; D is perhaps TRBD1 (5 bases). CDR1 LNHDA and CDR2 SQIVND come from the germline V gene (reference sequence). The CDR3 is made up of 15 amino acids. The V gene lost 2 bases and the J gene lost 2 bases, with 13 bases spanning the gap. CDR3 DNA: TGTGCCAGTAGTATAACGGCAGGGAAAGCCTACGAGCAGTACTTC. Translation gives CASSITAGKAYEQYF.

There are many counts of this clonotype. This chain links TRBV7-2 with TRBJ2-3, with D possibly TRBD2 on 6 matching bases. CDR3 length: 16 amino acids. The germline V gene encodes CDR1 SGHTA and CDR2 FQGNSA. Trimming stripped 1 base from V and 4 bases from J, with 15 bases between. The CDR3 nucleotides are TGTGCCAGCAGCTTAGTCGGCGGGGCCCAAGCAGATACGCAGTATTTT. The encoded protein is CASSLVGGAQADTQYF.

A few counts support this clonotype. The chain employs TRBV18 and TRBJ1-4, with 8 bases fitting TRBD1. This CDR3 contains 17 residues. Germline CDR1 KGHSH, CDR2 LQKENI. With 3 bases clipped from V and 8 bases from J, the junction kept 14 bases outside the gene matches. CDR3 protein: CASSPQTFTGTGEKLFF. CDR3 nucleotide sequence: TGTGCCAGCTCACCTCAGACTTTTACAGGGACAGGCGAAAAACTGTTTTTT.

The J gene is TRBJ1-5, the V gene TRBV25-1, with TRBD1 as a possible D gene (5 bases). Germline-derived CDR1 and CDR2 are MGHDK and SYGVNS. V lost 3 bases and J 2 bases, leaving 8 bases between the germline ends. The CDR3 sequence is 14 residues long. CDR3 amino acids: CASSDQGGNQPQHF. The CDR3 nucleotides read TGTGCCAGCAGTGATCAGGGCGGCAATCAGCCCCAGCATTTT.

Comments on this clonotype: The junction shows a germline mismatch at one end, possibly a read error. J is TRBJ1-2 and V is TRBV7-6; weak D call: TRBD1 (5 bases). The CDR3 has 12 residues. CDR1 and CDR2 from the germline V gene are SGHVS and FNYEAQ. CDR3 protein: CASSVGGAGYAF. CDR3 in DNA: TGTGCCAGCAGCGTAGGTGGGGCGGGCTACGCCTTC.

In the case of this clonotype: This CDR3 is missing its conserved last phenylalanine or tryptophan, likely due to a read error. The rearrangement links TRBV29-1 to TRBJ2-5, with D uncertain. V shed 6 bases and J shed 7 bases, with 15 bases lying between them. CDR1 and CDR2 (germline): SQVTM, ANQGSEA. This CDR3 is 12 amino acids long. In nucleotides, the CDR3 is TGCAGCGTGCTCCGTGGTCGAGGGACCCAGTACCTC. Translated: CSVLRGRGTQYL.

The chain employs TRBV19 and TRBJ1-6; 9 positions agree with TRBD1. The CDR3 spans 15 residues. CDR1 LNHDA and CDR2 SQIVND come from the germline V gene (reference sequence). V was clipped by 6 bases and J by 7 bases; unmatched bases: 7. The DNA of the CDR3 is TGTGCCAGTAGCTTTGGGACAGGGAGCAATTCACCCCTCCACTTT. This gives the protein CASSFGTGSNSPLHF.

The chain couples TRBV15 to TRBJ1-1; D is perhaps TRBD1 (6 bases). The CDR3 has 13 amino acids. The V gene's germline CDR1 is LNHNV and CDR2 YYDKDF (reference sequence). Trimming left V 0 bases short and J 11 bases short, with 13 bases between. The CDR3 DNA sequence: TGTGCCACCAGCAGAGAGGGCCAGGGGACGGCTTTCTTT. This sequence encodes CATSREGQGTAFF.

This sequence joins TRBV24-1 and TRBJ2-5, with 7 positions matching TRBD1. The V segment lost 2 bases and the J segment 4 bases; nucleotides outside the gene matches: 6. Germline lookup yields CDR1 KGHDR and CDR2 SFDVKD. CDR3 length equals 15 residues. CDR3 sequence (DNA): TGTGCCACCAGTGATTCCGGGACAGTCAGAGAGACCCAGTACTTC. Protein sequence: CATSDSGTVRETQYF.

This clonotype was recorded once. A much bigger clone sits one base away, suggesting this may be a read error. The genes are TRBV4-2 and TRBJ2-6, with D possibly matching TRBD2 (6 bases). This CDR3 spans 17 amino acids. Between the trimmed V and J ends, which lost 4 bases and 0 bases, there was a span of 13 bases. CDR1 is LGHNA, CDR2 YNFKEQ, per germline. CDR3 DNA: TGTGCCAGCAGCCCCACGGGGGTACCCTCTGGGGCCAACGTCCTGACTTTC. It specifies CASSPTGVPSGANVLTF.